This T cell receptor beta chain came from a study of breast tumors, draining lymph nodes, adjacent tissues. TCRdb re-analysed the multiplex PCR reads in MiXCR, keeping a single row per CDR3 protein. The sample comprises about 180,000 distinct CDR3 sequences, approximately 30% of which are singletons, and about 4.5% rests with the top ten. The ends lost 6 bases at V and 11 bases at J; junction bases unmatched: 11. This CDR3 comprises 14 residues. Germline V gene lookup returns CDR1 SNHLY and CDR2 FYNNEI. Breast cancer patients provided tissue from their axillary draining lymph nodes. The chain has TRBV2 and TRBJ1-1; TRBD1 agrees at 11 bases. Sequencing was done on a sample of axillary lymph node tissue. The source is a female donor with breast cancer. Some clones in this sample may be carry-over from other donors' samples. The CDR3 sequence is CASRTFGTGGYAFF. The DNA for the CDR3 is TGTGCCAGCAGGACCTTTGGGACAGGGGGTTATGCTTTCTTT.